This paragraph covers one TCR beta chain sequence. This entry belongs to a study of CD8 T cells in Susac syndrome. Reverse transcription of about 0.5 to 1 ug RNA used random hexamers. Amplification of TCR beta CDR3 used immunoSEQ multiplex PCR across 54 Vbeta and 13 Jbeta. TCRdb redid the calling of the immunoSEQ multiplex PCR reads with MiXCR, one entry per CDR3 protein. The repertoire holds 150,000 to 160,000 distinct CDR3 sequences, with around 96% as singletons. Control patients had untreated stable or active relapsing-remitting multiple sclerosis by revised McDonald criteria. V lost 1 base, J lost 5 bases, and 15 bases lay in between. This CDR3 has 15 residues. Per germline, CDR1 MGHRA and CDR2 YSYEKL.

The receptor comes from a human donor with multiple sclerosis. V usage is TRBV4-1 and J usage is TRBJ2-7; D possibly corresponds to TRBD2 (5 bases). Sequences were obtained from CD8+ T cells from PBMCs. The CDR3 region is CASSQGYPAGDEQYF. DNA for the CDR3: TGCGCCAGCAGCCAAGGGTACCCCGCCGGGGACGAGCAGTACTTC.